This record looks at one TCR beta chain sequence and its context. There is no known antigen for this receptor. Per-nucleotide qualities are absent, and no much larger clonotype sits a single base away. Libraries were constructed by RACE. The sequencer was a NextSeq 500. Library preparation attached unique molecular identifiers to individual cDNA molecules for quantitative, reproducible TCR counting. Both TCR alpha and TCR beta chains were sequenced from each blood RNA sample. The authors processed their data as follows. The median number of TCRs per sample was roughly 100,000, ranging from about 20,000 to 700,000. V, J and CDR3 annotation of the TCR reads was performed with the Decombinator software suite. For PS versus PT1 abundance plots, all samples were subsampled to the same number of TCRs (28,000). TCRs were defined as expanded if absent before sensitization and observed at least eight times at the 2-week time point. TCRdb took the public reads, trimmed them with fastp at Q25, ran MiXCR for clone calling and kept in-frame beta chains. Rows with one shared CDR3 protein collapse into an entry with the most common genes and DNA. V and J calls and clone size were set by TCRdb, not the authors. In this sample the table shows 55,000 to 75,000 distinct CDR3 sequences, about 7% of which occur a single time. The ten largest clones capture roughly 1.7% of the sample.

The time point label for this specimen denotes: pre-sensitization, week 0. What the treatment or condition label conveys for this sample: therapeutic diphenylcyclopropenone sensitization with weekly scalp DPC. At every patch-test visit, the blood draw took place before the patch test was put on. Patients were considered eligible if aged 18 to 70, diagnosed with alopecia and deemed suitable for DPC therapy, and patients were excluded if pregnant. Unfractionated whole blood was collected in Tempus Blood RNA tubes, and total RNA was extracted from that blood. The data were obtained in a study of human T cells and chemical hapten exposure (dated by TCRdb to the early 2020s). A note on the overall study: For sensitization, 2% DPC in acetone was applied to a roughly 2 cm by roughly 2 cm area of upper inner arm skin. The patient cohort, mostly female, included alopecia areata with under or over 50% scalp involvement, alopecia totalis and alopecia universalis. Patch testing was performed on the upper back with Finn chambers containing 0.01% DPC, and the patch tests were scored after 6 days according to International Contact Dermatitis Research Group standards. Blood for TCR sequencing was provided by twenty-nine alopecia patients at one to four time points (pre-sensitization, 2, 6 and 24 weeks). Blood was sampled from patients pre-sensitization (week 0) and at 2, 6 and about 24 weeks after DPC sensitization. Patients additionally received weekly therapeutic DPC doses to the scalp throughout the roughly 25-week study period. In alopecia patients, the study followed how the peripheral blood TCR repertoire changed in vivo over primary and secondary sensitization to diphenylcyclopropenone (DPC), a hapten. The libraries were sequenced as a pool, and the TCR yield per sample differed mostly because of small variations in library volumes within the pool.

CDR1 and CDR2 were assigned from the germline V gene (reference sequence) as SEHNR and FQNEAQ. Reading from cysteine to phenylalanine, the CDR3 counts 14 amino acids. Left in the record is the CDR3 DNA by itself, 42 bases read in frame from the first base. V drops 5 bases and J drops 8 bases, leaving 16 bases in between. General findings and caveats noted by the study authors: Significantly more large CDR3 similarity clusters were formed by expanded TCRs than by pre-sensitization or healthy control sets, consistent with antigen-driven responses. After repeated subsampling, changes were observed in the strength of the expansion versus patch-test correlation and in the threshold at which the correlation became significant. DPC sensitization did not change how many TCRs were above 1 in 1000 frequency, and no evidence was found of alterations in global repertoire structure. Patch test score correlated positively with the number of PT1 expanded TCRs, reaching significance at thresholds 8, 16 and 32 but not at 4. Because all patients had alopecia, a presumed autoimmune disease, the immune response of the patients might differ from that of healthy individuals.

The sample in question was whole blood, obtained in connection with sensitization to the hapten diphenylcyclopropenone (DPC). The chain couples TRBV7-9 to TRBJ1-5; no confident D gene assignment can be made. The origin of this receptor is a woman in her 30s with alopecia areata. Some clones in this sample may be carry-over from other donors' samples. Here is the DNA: TGTGCCAGCAGCCCCCTGACGGGCCGGGAGCCCCAGCATTTT. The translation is CASSPLTGREPQHF.